These 20 T cell receptor beta chains came from one sample sequenced in a study of post-analysis software for immune sequencing data. These receptors' antigens are unknown. The study's findings and limits: Relative to controls, patients had 5 or 6 TRBV segments at higher frequency, with TRBV5-6, TRBV5-1 and TRBV20-1 among these.

Sequencing libraries made from TCR beta cDNA carried unique molecular identifiers. TCRdb redid the calling of the PCR reads with MiXCR, one entry per CDR3 protein. The sample carries some 260,000 distinct CDR3 sequences, around 34% recorded once. Specimen: blood. These TCRs come from a girl between 5 and 17 years old with multiple sclerosis.

The chain couples TRBV28 to TRBJ1-1; 7 nucleotides agree with TRBD1. The CDR3 extends over 16 amino acids. Germline V lookup: CDR1 MDHEN, CDR2 SYDVKM. Germline trimming cut 2 bases from V and 5 bases from J; bases unmatched to any gene: 11. The CDR3 region is CASSLRTGGRKTEAFF. Written as DNA, the CDR3 is TGTGCCAGCAGTTTACGGACAGGCGGGAGAAAAACTGAAGCTTTCTTT.

A word on this clonotype: The germline gene is not matched at one end of the junction; a read error may be the cause. J is TRBJ2-7 and V is TRBV29-1, with 12 bases matching TRBD2. The CDR3 totals 14 residues. Germline V gene sequence: CDR1 SQVTM, CDR2 ANQGSEA. CDR3 in DNA: TGTAGCGTCCCTAGCGGGGGGGGAGGCGATGAGCAGTACTTC. Protein: CSVPSGGGGDEQYF.

Remarks on this clonotype: This may arise from a read error, as a much more abundant clone is one base away. The V and J genes are TRBV4-1 and TRBJ1-1; D might be TRBD1 (6 bases). Germline CDR1 and CDR2: MGHRA and YSYEKL. This CDR3 has 13 amino acids. V was trimmed by 1 base and J by 3 bases, leaving 6 bases between them. The CDR3 sequence: CASSQAGDTEAFF. DNA for the CDR3: TGCGCCAGCAGCCAAGCAGGGGACACTGAAGCTTTCTTT.

This clonotype was detected many times. The CDR3 region is CASSRGDFNYGYTF. Here the CDR3 DNA reads TGTGCCAGCTCCCGAGGGGACTTTAACTATGGCTACACCTTC. V usage is TRBV6-4 and J usage is TRBJ1-2; TRBD1 might be the D (5 bases). The CDR3 runs 14 residues. CDR1 is MRHNA, CDR2 SNTAGT, per germline. The germline V and J ends were trimmed by 8 bases and 1 base, with 14 bases remaining between them.

In this sample, this clonotype turned up many times. This chain links TRBV28 with TRBJ1-2, with TRBD1 as a possible D gene (5 bases). Germline assignment: CDR1 MDHEN and CDR2 SYDVKM. The CDR3 has 14 residues. The V end was cut by 5 bases, the J end by 4 bases, with 14 bases between. CDR3 DNA sequence: TGTGCCAGCAGTGAGGGGACCGGACCCTATGGCTACACCTTC. It specifies CASSEGTGPYGYTF.

This clonotype was seen many times. The chain couples TRBV24-1 to TRBJ2-5; 7 bases agree with TRBD1. The CDR3 is 13 residues long. V trimming: 4 bases; J trimming: 3 bases; junction bases outside the gene matches: 1. Germline CDR1 KGHDR, CDR2 SFDVKD. CDR3 bases: TGTGCCACCAGTGACGGGACAGAAGAGACCCAGTACTTC. Translated, it gives CATSDGTEETQYF.

This clonotype was seen a single time. This clone may be a read error of a much larger clone one base away. The conserved final phenylalanine or tryptophan is absent from the CDR3, which likely points to a read error. The chain combines TRBV2 with TRBJ2-7, with D unclear. The CDR3 is 13 amino acids. Germline V gives CDR1 SNHLY, CDR2 FYNNEI. V gave up 0 bases and J gave up 6 bases, with 9 bases separating them. The CDR3 DNA is TGTGCCAGCAGTGAAGCGGGGTTCAGCGAGCAGTACCTC. It encodes CASSEAGFSEQYL.

This clonotype was seen at least ten times. The J gene is TRBJ2-3, the V gene TRBV29-1, with 11 bases matching TRBD2. The junction had 4 bases not matched to a gene; V was cut back by 4 bases and J by 1 base. This CDR3 region has 15 residues. Germline V gives CDR1 SQVTM, CDR2 ANQGSEA. CDR3 in DNA: TGCAGCGTTGTCCTACTAGCGGGAGGCACAGATACGCAGTATTTT. The encoded protein is CSVVLLAGGTDTQYF.

This chain joins TRBV6-5 and TRBJ1-1; 8 positions match TRBD1. This CDR3 has 13 amino acids. J lost 4 bases, V lost 5 bases, and 3 bases had no gene match. CDR1 and CDR2 (germline): MNHEY, SVGAGI. CDR3 sequence reads: CASSETGVTEAFF. In nucleotides, the CDR3 is TGTGCCAGCAGTGAGACAGGGGTCACTGAAGCTTTCTTT.

Note on this clonotype: A clone one base away is much larger, so this may be a read error. The rearrangement links TRBV7-7 to TRBJ2-7; 8 nucleotides match TRBD2. Germline V gives CDR1 SSHAT, CDR2 FNYEAQ (reference sequence). The CDR3 totals 13 residues. Trimming took 3 bases from V and 6 from J; bases not matched to a gene: 4. The DNA of the CDR3 is TGTGCCAGCAGCTTGGGACTAGTCGGCGAGCAGTACTTC. It encodes CASSLGLVGEQYF.

Many counts were recorded for this clonotype. This rearrangement joins TRBV29-1 to TRBJ1-2; no clear D gene. Germline values: CDR1 SQVTM, CDR2 ANQGSEA. This CDR3 comprises 13 residues. Trimming took 3 bases from V and 6 from J, leaving 14 bases between them. CDR3 sequence reads: CSVEGAWENGYTF. The DNA for the CDR3 is TGCAGCGTTGAGGGCGCCTGGGAAAATGGCTACACCTTC.

V gene TRBV5-1 combines with J gene TRBJ2-2; 9 bases align to TRBD1. Germline-derived CDR1 and CDR2 are SGHRS and YFSETQ. V trimming: 0 bases; J trimming: 9 bases; junction bases outside the gene matches: 3. The CDR3 totals 14 residues. The CDR3 sequence: CASSLEGQGRELFF. CDR3 nucleotides: TGCGCCAGCAGCTTGGAGGGACAGGGTCGGGAGCTGTTTTTT.

Note on this clonotype: One end of the junction is discordant with germline, which a read error may explain. The V gene is TRBV30, the J gene TRBJ1-2; D perhaps matches TRBD1 (6 bases). The CDR3 is made up of 14 amino acids. CDR1 GTSNPN and CDR2 SVGIG come from the germline V gene (reference sequence). The CDR3 DNA sequence: TGCGCCTGGCTCCAACAGGGCCTTAACTATGGCTACACCTTC. It yields the protein CAWLQQGLNYGYTF.

This chain uses TRBV14 with TRBJ2-6; no definite D call. The CDR3 runs 18 residues. Germline loops: CDR1 SGHDN, CDR2 FVKESK. Trimming took off 4 bases at V and 0 bases at J, with 16 bases between the two ends. CDR3 loop: CASSPGRSRFSGANVLTF. CDR3 bases: TGTGCCAGCAGCCCAGGAAGGTCCCGATTCTCTGGGGCCAACGTCCTGACTTTC. Filled out from reference TRBV14 and TRBJ2-6, the complete variable domain reads EAGVTQFPSHSVIEKGQTVTLRCDPISGHDNLYWYRRVMGKEIKFLLHFVKESKQDESGMPNNRFLAERTGGTYSTLKVQPAELEDSGVYFCASSPGRSRFSGANVLTFGAGSRLTVL.

The J gene is TRBJ1-1, the V gene TRBV7-9, with D hard to call. This CDR3 has 17 amino acids. Per germline, CDR1 SEHNR and CDR2 FQNEAQ (reference sequence). The ends were cut back, 2 bases at V and 3 bases at J, with 19 bases in the middle. This CDR3 is CASSLPEVGPSYTEAFF. CDR3 in DNA: TGTGCCAGCAGCTTACCCGAGGTAGGGCCGTCGTACACTGAAGCTTTCTTT.

This clonotype was found a few times. The J gene is TRBJ1-2, the V gene TRBV30; perhaps TRBD1 as D (6 bases). CDR1 is GTSNPN and CDR2 is SVGIG in the germline V gene (reference sequence). Trimming pared 0 bases from V and 2 bases from J, leaving 13 bases between. There are 15 residues in the CDR3. In DNA, the CDR3 is TGTGCCTGGAGTGTATTGGACAGACAGAACTATGGCTACACCTTC. Translating gives CAWSVLDRQNYGYTF.

In its sample, this clonotype was seen many times. The gene calls are TRBV24-1 and TRBJ1-5, with 8 nucleotides matching TRBD1. After removal of 4 bases from V and 1 base from J, the junction contained 8 bases not matched to a gene. This CDR3 has 17 residues. The germline CDR1 and CDR2 sequences are KGHDR and SFDVKD. The CDR3: CATSDTRGDRSNQPQHF. CDR3 nucleotide sequence: TGTGCCACCAGTGACACCAGGGGGGACAGGAGCAATCAGCCCCAGCATTTT.

The table lists this clonotype with many counts. The genes are TRBV25-1 and TRBJ1-1; weak D call: TRBD1 (6 bases). The germline gives CDR1 MGHDK, CDR2 SYGVNS. Trimming took 7 bases from V and 8 from J, leaving 17 bases between them. This CDR3 contains 13 residues. As DNA, the CDR3 is TGTGCCAGCATTCCGGTGGGGGGGACAGAAGCTTTCTTT. This codes for CASIPVGGTEAFF.

This clonotype was observed many times. The genes are TRBV20-1 and TRBJ2-6; TRBD1 might be the D (6 bases). CDR1 and CDR2 from the germline V gene are DFQATT and SNEGSKA (reference sequence). V was cut by 0 bases and J by 0 bases, with 15 bases left in between. There are 18 residues in the CDR3. The CDR3 reads CSARDQQGPISGANVLTF. In nucleotides, the CDR3 is TGCAGTGCTAGAGATCAACAGGGACCGATCTCTGGGGCCAACGTCCTGACTTTC.

This clonotype showed up many times. This chain connects TRBV5-1 to TRBJ2-6, with a weak D call TRBD2 (6 bases). CDR1 and CDR2 from the germline V gene are SGHRS and YFSETQ. Trimming took off 2 bases at V and 1 base at J, with 13 bases between the two ends. This CDR3 contains 17 residues. CDR3 region: CASSLEGGMSGANVLTF. CDR3 coding DNA: TGCGCCAGCAGCTTAGAAGGAGGGATGTCTGGGGCCAACGTCCTGACTTTC.